This is a list of T cell receptor beta chains from one sample in a study of cytomegalovirus exposure and HLA in healthy donors. Using immunoSEQ multiplex PCR, the repertoire was profiled, and TCRdb retains in-frame clones only, with some absent. The repertoire holds some 150,000 clones, with approximately 83% as singletons. The sequenced sample consisted of PBMCs. Receptors were obtained from a woman between 18 and 29 years old in good health and CMV-seronegative. The CDR3 runs from the conserved cysteine through the conserved F or W. The D gene is left open where the match is weak. Size values are once, few and many counts, or a class for expanded clones, and some rows have none.

clone size,V gene,J gene,D gene,CDR3 DNA,CDR3 protein
-,TRBV6-5,TRBJ1-6,-,TGTGCCAGCAGTTACTCGAACACCTATAATTCACCCCTCCACTTT,CASSYSNTYNSPLHF
-,TRBV7-9,TRBJ1-1,-,TGTGCCAGCAGCTTAGATGCAGGGCTGAACACTGAAGCTTTCTTT,CASSLDAGLNTEAFF
once,TRBV27,TRBJ2-7,-,TGTGCCAGCAGTTTACAACAGGGCCCCTACGAGCAGTACTTC,CASSLQQGPYEQYF
-,TRBV4-1,TRBJ2-7,-,TGCGCCAGCAGCCAAGCCTTTCCATTGGGGGCCTCCTACGAGCAGTACTTC,CASSQAFPLGASYEQYF
-,TRBV30,TRBJ1-3,-,TGTGCCTGGAGTGGCAGCGCTGGAAACACCATATATTTT,CAWSGSAGNTIYF
-,TRBV7-7,TRBJ2-3,TRBD1,TGTGCTAGCAGCTCACCCGGGACAGTGCAGTATTTT,CASSSPGTVQYF
-,TRBV11-3,TRBJ1-6,-,TGTGCCAGCAGCCCCAGGACACCGAGCGATTCACCCCTCCACTTT,CASSPRTPSDSPLHF
-,TRBV18,TRBJ1-5,-,TGTGCCAGCTCACCGAGTAGCAGGGTCGGTCAGCCCCAGCATTTT,CASSPSSRVGQPQHF
-,TRBV7-9,TRBJ1-1,TRBD1,TGTGCCAGCGACAGGGGGAACACTGAAGCTTTCTTT,CASDRGNTEAFF
-,TRBV5-1,TRBJ2-2,-,TGCGCCAGCACCATGGCAGGGGCGAACACCGGGGAGCTGTTTTTT,CASTMAGANTGELFF
-,TRBV19,TRBJ1-1,-,TGTGCCAGTAGTAGAAGGGGGGGCACTGAAGCTTTCTTT,CASSRRGGTEAFF
-,TRBV7-8,TRBJ2-5,-,TGTGCCAGCAGCTTTAAAAGACAGTTCAAAGAGACCCAGTACTTC,CASSFKRQFKETQYF
-,TRBV5-1,TRBJ2-1,-,TGCGCCAGCAGCTCGTACAAAACAGTCGCAAATGAGCAGTTCTTC,CASSSYKTVANEQFF
-,TRBV5-4,TRBJ1-5,-,TGTGCCAGCAGCCCCGGCCAGGGAGGGGGGGGGCCCCAGCATTTT,CASSPGQGGGGPQHF
-,TRBV30,TRBJ2-7,TRBD2,TGTGCCTGGACTAGCGGGGGCCCCCGCGAGCAGTACTTC,CAWTSGGPREQYF
-,TRBV6-1,TRBJ2-7,-,TGTGCCAGCAAAGGGGCTTACTACGAGCAGTACTTC,CASKGAYYEQYF
-,TRBV9,TRBJ2-2,-,TGTGCCAGCAGCGTAGTTGGGGGCCCTACCGGGGAGCTGTTTTTT,CASSVVGGPTGELFF
-,TRBV2,TRBJ1-2,-,TGTGCCAGCAGTGAAGCGCGAAGTGTCGGTATCTATGGCTACACCTTC,CASSEARSVGIYGYTF
-,TRBV2,TRBJ2-4,TRBD2,TGTGCCAGCAGCCCGACTAGCGGACTAGCCAAAAACAGTCAGTACTTC,CASSPTSGLAKNSQYF
-,TRBV19,TRBJ1-2,-,TGTGCCAGTAGTATAGTTGGCAGGATGAACTATGGCTACACCTTC,CASSIVGRMNYGYTF
once,TRBV7-9,TRBJ1-2,TRBD1,TGTTCCAGCAGCGCCGTCTTTGGACAGGGGGTCTATGGCTACACCTTC,CSSSAVFGQGVYGYTF
-,TRBV28,TRBJ1-2,-,TGTGCCACTCAACGGGGGGATGGTTACTATGGCTACACCTTC,CATQRGDGYYGYTF
-,TRBV2,TRBJ1-6,-,TGTGCCAGCGCCCCCAGGGAATCTAATTCACCCCTCCACTTT,CASAPRESNSPLHF
-,TRBV7-8,TRBJ2-7,-,TGTGCCAGCAGCGGGCCAGGCGTTTCGCCCTACGAGCAGTACTTC,CASSGPGVSPYEQYF
-,TRBV10-2,TRBJ2-7,TRBD1,TGCGCCAGCAGATTGGACAGGGAGTTTATAGACGAGCAGTACTTC,CASRLDREFIDEQYF
-,TRBV7-7,TRBJ2-1,TRBD1,TGTGCTAGCAGCCTTACCGGGACAGTGGCCGATGAGCAGTTCTTC,CASSLTGTVADEQFF
few,TRBV6-1,TRBJ2-3,TRBD2,TGTGCCAGCAGTGCCTCAGGGGCCGGGACTAGCAGGGCAGATACGCAGTATTTT,CASSASGAGTSRADTQYF
-,TRBV5-1,TRBJ2-7,TRBD1,TGCGCCAGCAGCTATAGACAGGGGGCCTACGAGCAGTACTTC,CASSYRQGAYEQYF
-,TRBV6-1,TRBJ1-6,-,TGTGCCAGCACCCAGGGAGGAGGGAATTCACCCCTCCACTTT,CASTQGGGNSPLHF
-,TRBV6-1,TRBJ2-7,TRBD1,TGTGCCAGCAGCAGACAGGGGACCGGCTACGAGCAGTACTTC,CASSRQGTGYEQYF
-,TRBV6-1,TRBJ1-3,-,TGTGCCAGCAGTTCAGGATTTCACTCTGGAAACACCATATATTTT,CASSSGFHSGNTIYF
-,TRBV4-1,TRBJ2-3,-,TGCGCCAGCAGCCATTTACCGGGGAAAACAGATACGCAGTATTTT,CASSHLPGKTDTQYF
once,TRBV7-9,TRBJ1-3,-,TGTGCCAGCAGCCCTACCCTCGGGGGGCAACAAGGAAACACCATATATTTT,CASSPTLGGQQGNTIYF
once,TRBV30,TRBJ2-7,-,TGTGCCTGGAGAGACAGGGGAGGGTCTTGGCGCGAGCAGTACTTC,CAWRDRGGSWREQYF
few,TRBV7-9,TRBJ1-2,-,TGTGCCAGCAGCTTAGATCCTACGAGCTCTGGCTACACCTTC,CASSLDPTSSGYTF
-,TRBV29-1,TRBJ2-1,-,TGCAGCGTTGAAGTGATGTTCGGGCAGGGTGGCGAGCAGTTCTTC,CSVEVMFGQGGEQFF
-,TRBV30,TRBJ1-6,-,TGTGCCTTTATCTTGGGCCTTTATAATTCACCCCTCCACTTT,CAFILGLYNSPLHF
-,TRBV29-1,TRBJ1-2,TRBD1,TGCAGCGTTGGGGACAGTCTATATGGCTACACCTTC,CSVGDSLYGYTF
-,TRBV28,TRBJ1-1,TRBD1,TGTGCCAGCAGTTCCCCCGCGAGAACAGGGGGCACTGAAGCTTTCTTT,CASSSPARTGGTEAFF
-,TRBV10-1,TRBJ2-7,TRBD2,TGCGCCAGTCACGGGGGGGGCGAGCAGTACTTC,CASHGGGEQYF
-,TRBV2,TRBJ2-5,-,TGTGCCAGCACTAGAGGGGAGACCCAGTACTTC,CASTRGETQYF
-,TRBV19,TRBJ1-1,-,TGTGCCAGTAGTCCCCAGGCGTTAGATGGGCCTGAAGCTTTCTTT,CASSPQALDGPEAFF
-,TRBV19,TRBJ1-2,-,TGTGCCAGTAGTATCAAGCGGGGCACGGCTAACTATGGCTACACCTTC,CASSIKRGTANYGYTF
-,TRBV18,TRBJ1-2,TRBD1,TGTGCCAGCTCACCTCAGACAGGGATCAATGGCTACACCTTC,CASSPQTGINGYTF
-,TRBV6-5,TRBJ1-2,-,TGTGCCAGCAGTTACTCGAGAGGGTATGGCTACACCTTC,CASSYSRGYGYTF
-,TRBV30,TRBJ1-4,TRBD1,TGTGCCTTCTCGCCGGGACAGGGGGCGGAACTGTTTTTT,CAFSPGQGAELFF
-,TRBV2,TRBJ2-1,-,TGTGCCAGCAGGCCGACAGGCCTGGGGGAGCAGTTCTTC,CASRPTGLGEQFF
-,TRBV7-8,TRBJ1-2,TRBD1,TGTGCCAGCAGCCGGGACAGGGGGTATGGCTACACCTTC,CASSRDRGYGYTF
-,TRBV15,TRBJ1-6,-,TGTGCCACCAGCAGAGGCAGGGAAGGTTCACCCCTCCACTTT,CATSRGREGSPLHF
-,TRBV25-1,TRBJ2-7,-,TGTGCCAGCAGGCCCGGGGACACCTACGAGCAGTACTTC,CASRPGDTYEQYF
-,TRBV7-9,TRBJ2-5,TRBD1,TGTGCCAGCAGCTTAGTTGAGGGGGCAGGAGAGACCCAGTACTTC,CASSLVEGAGETQYF
-,TRBV30,TRBJ1-1,-,TGTGCCTGGAGTGTACAGCTGAACACTGAAGCTTTCTTT,CAWSVQLNTEAFF